The 8 T cell receptor beta chains listed next were all sequenced from one sample in a study of cytomegalovirus exposure and HLA in healthy donors. Vbeta (60) and Jbeta (13) primers were used in the PCR. Libraries were prepared by immunoSEQ multiplex PCR; TCRdb keeps only in-frame clonotypes and omits some of them. The sample includes some 60,000 clones, 65% to 90% seen only once; the top ten take roughly 10%. Sequenced: PBMCs. These receptors were obtained from a female donor in good health and CMV-seronegative.

The count of this clone is one. The chain recombines TRBV7-2 with TRBJ2-2; 8 nucleotides match TRBD2. Germline assignment: CDR1 SGHTA and CDR2 FQGNSA. This CDR3 is built from 16 residues. J lost 2 bases, V lost 1 base, and 3 bases had no gene match. The CDR3 bases are TGTGCCAGCAGCTTAGTAGGGACTAGTAACACCGGGGAGCTGTTTTTT. As protein: CASSLVGTSNTGELFF.

The DNA of the CDR3 is TGTGCCAGCAGCTTAGGTGTGGGACAGCTGAACAATGAGCAGTTCTTC. Protein sequence: CASSLGVGQLNNEQFF. The V call is TRBV11-3, the J call TRBJ2-1; 7 bases fit TRBD1. The V gene end was trimmed by 1 base and the J gene end by 5 bases; junction bases not matched to a gene: 8. The CDR3 is made up of 16 amino acids. Per germline, CDR1 SGHNT and CDR2 YENEEA.

This clone appeared once. This rearrangement joins TRBV30 to TRBJ2-7, with D perhaps TRBD2 (6 bases). Germline assignment: CDR1 GTSNPN and CDR2 SVGIG (reference sequence). V was shortened by 0 bases and J by 2 bases, with 11 bases between the two germline ends. CDR3 length: 14 residues. This CDR3 reads CAWSVGSGAYEQYF. In DNA, the CDR3 is TGTGCCTGGAGTGTGGGTAGCGGTGCCTACGAGCAGTACTTC. The variable domain in full, completed from reference TRBV30 and TRBJ2-7, reads SQTIHQWPATLVQPVGSPLSLECTVEGTSNPNLYWYRQAAGRGLQLLFYSVGIGQISSEVPQNLSASRPQDRQFILSSKKLLLSDSGFYLCAWSVGSGAYEQYFGPGTRLTVT.

This clone was seen more than once but under ten times. V gene TRBV2 combines with J gene TRBJ1-3; D gene unclear. V lost 2 bases, J lost 4 bases, and 9 bases lay in between. In germline, CDR1 is SNHLY, CDR2 FYNNEI. The CDR3 extends over 14 amino acids. DNA for the CDR3: TGTGCCAGCAGTGAACAGGTTCTCGGAAACACCATATATTTT. Translating gives CASSEQVLGNTIYF. The full variable domain, in which reference TRBV2 and TRBJ1-3 provide the parts outside the CDR3, is EPEVTQTPSHQVTQMGQEVILRCVPISNHLYFYWYRQILGQKVEFLVSFYNNEISEKSEIFDDQFSVERPDGSNFTLKIRSTKLEDSAMYFCASSEQVLGNTIYFGEGSWLTVV.

The rearrangement uses TRBV11-2 and TRBJ2-7; D remains unclear. Germline CDR1 is SGHAT and CDR2 is FQNNGV. Trimming took 1 base from V and 2 from J, leaving 6 bases between them. The CDR3 loop spans 13 amino acids. The CDR3 nucleotides are TGTGCCAGCAGCTTAGGGCAGACCTACGAGCAGTACTTC. This codes for CASSLGQTYEQYF.

The genes are TRBV11-2 and TRBJ1-5; D ambiguous. Germline lookup yields CDR1 SGHAT and CDR2 FQNNGV. The V end was cut by 1 base, the J end by 0 bases, with 7 bases between. The CDR3 has 15 amino acids. CDR3 in DNA: TGTGCCAGCAGCTTAGCCGGTTATAGCAATCAGCCCCAGCATTTT. It encodes CASSLAGYSNQPQHF.

The rearrangement links TRBV7-9 to TRBJ1-4; weak D call: TRBD1 (6 bases). This CDR3 spans 14 amino acids. The ends were cut back, 1 base at V and 8 bases at J, with 11 bases in the middle. Germline V CDR1 and CDR2: SEHNR, FQNEAQ (reference sequence). CDR3 protein: CASSLGGGGEKLFF. The CDR3 DNA is TGTGCCAGCAGCTTAGGAGGGGGTGGCGAAAAACTGTTTTTT.

The chain uses TRBV11-2 and TRBJ2-7; 9 nucleotides align to TRBD2. This CDR3 contains 18 residues. J lost 2 bases, V lost 6 bases, and 17 bases had no gene match. CDR1 SGHAT and CDR2 FQNNGV come from the germline V gene. CDR3 sequence reads: CASRRVRGRGNTAYEQYF. For the CDR3, the DNA is TGTGCCAGCAGACGAGTGCGCGGGAGGGGAAATACCGCCTACGAGCAGTACTTC.